The next 29 T cell receptor beta chains were all read from a single sample in a study of T cells after posttransplantation cyclophosphamide. Using immunoSEQ multiplex PCR, the repertoire was profiled, and TCRdb retains in-frame clones only, with some absent. This sample has around 5,000 clones; around 75% occur once, and the top ten carry about 34%. A marrow graft followed busulfan-fludarabine conditioning, with cyclophosphamide on days +3 and +4. Material: PBMCs, obtained after allogeneic stem cell transplant with posttransplant cyclophosphamide. The receptor set was obtained from a male patient aged 60-70 years who received an allogeneic stem cell transplant from an unrelated donor, was CMV-positive, and had no GVHD. The graft donor may account for some of the T cells.

The CDR3 region has the DNA TGTGCCAGCAGCTTGCAGGGTCAAAGCCGAGAGACCCAGTACTTC. Translated, it gives CASSLQGQSRETQYF. This sequence joins TRBV11-2 and TRBJ2-5, with D possibly TRBD1 on 5 matching bases. With 3 bases removed from V and 4 bases from J, the gap between germline ends came to 15 bases. The germline gives CDR1 SGHAT, CDR2 FQNNGV. CDR3 length: 15 amino acids. The full variable domain, its missing parts supplied by reference TRBV11-2 and TRBJ2-5, is EAGVAQSPRYKIIEKRQSVAFWCNPISGHATLYWYQQILGQGPKLLIQFQNNGVVDDSQLPKDRFSAERLKGVDSTLKIQPAKLEDSAVYLCASSLQGQSRETQYFGPGTRLLVL.

The sample holds a few counts of this clone. The rearrangement joins TRBV11-3 to TRBJ1-1; 7 bases are a match to TRBD1. V shed 5 bases and J 4 bases; nucleotides not matched to a gene: 7. Per germline, CDR1 SGHNT and CDR2 YENEEA. The CDR3 contains 14 residues. The DNA of the CDR3 is TGTGCCAGCAGCAAGACAGGGTCAACCACTGAAGCTTTCTTT. It translates to CASSKTGSTTEAFF. The full variable domain, rest sourced from reference TRBV11-3 and TRBJ1-1, is EAGVVQSPRYKIIEKKQPVAFWCNPISGHNTLYWYLQNLGQGPELLIRYENEEAVDDSQLPKDRFSAERLKGVDSTLKIQPAELGDSAVYLCASSKTGSTTEAFFGQGTRLTVV.

The V and J genes are TRBV5-7 and TRBJ2-1; a weak D match, TRBD1 (6 bases). TRBV5-7 is noted as an ORF with a role that remains uncertain. The CDR3 runs 15 residues. Trimming shortened V by 0 bases and J by 12 bases, and 19 bases separated the two germline ends. CDR3 DNA sequence: TGTGCCAGCAGCTTGGACCCACAGGGCCCGAGATGGCAGTTCTTC. Translating gives CASSLDPQGPRWQFF.

This sequence joins TRBV30 and TRBJ1-5, with a weak D call TRBD1 (5 bases). The V and J ends lost 0 bases and 5 bases respectively, with 11 bases between them. Germline assignment: CDR1 GTSNPN and CDR2 SVGIG (reference sequence). The CDR3 runs 14 residues. CDR3 coding DNA: TGTGCCTGGAGTGTATGGCAGGGCCATCAGCCCCAGCATTTT. It is translated as CAWSVWQGHQPQHF.

The J gene is TRBJ2-7, the V gene TRBV7-5; TRBD2, the table's D call, lacks a check against the DNA. TRBV7-5 is classified as a pseudogene. The CDR3 is made up of 14 amino acids. The CDR3 nucleotides are TGTGCCAGCAGCTACGGGGGGAGCTCCTACGAGCAGTACTTC. Translation: CASSYGGSSYEQYF.

This rearrangement joins TRBV7-2 to TRBJ1-2, with D maybe TRBD1 (6 bases). Trimming pared 2 bases from V and 8 bases from J, leaving 12 bases between. CDR3 length: 13 residues. CDR1 and CDR2 (germline): SGHTA, FQGNSA. The CDR3 DNA sequence: TGTGCCAGCAGCTTAACACAGGGAAAGGGCTACACCTTC. It is translated as CASSLTQGKGYTF.

This chain connects TRBV6-1 to TRBJ1-5, with TRBD1 matching 9 bases. With 1 base clipped from V and 8 bases from J, the junction kept 9 bases outside the gene matches. The V gene's germline CDR1 is MNHNS and CDR2 SASEGT. This CDR3 has 16 amino acids. The CDR3 loop reads CASSEVGTGPIKPQHF. The DNA of the CDR3 is TGTGCCAGCAGTGAAGTCGGGACAGGGCCGATCAAGCCCCAGCATTTT.

The CDR3 loop is CASSLDRGWGPLHF. The DNA for the CDR3 is TGTGCCAGCAGCCTCGACAGGGGTTGGGGACCCCTCCACTTT. The V call is TRBV7-8, the J call TRBJ1-6; TRBD1 matches 8 bases. The germline CDR1 and CDR2 sequences are SGHVS and FQNEAQ. V shed 5 bases and J 12 bases; nucleotides not matched to a gene: 9. The CDR3 runs 14 residues.

The chain has TRBV7-2 and TRBJ2-7, with TRBD1 matching 9 bases. The CDR3 is 13 residues long. V shed 3 bases, J shed 4 bases, and the junction held 1 base outside the gene matches. The V gene's germline CDR1 is SGHTA and CDR2 FQGNSA. The CDR3 loop is CASSFGQGYEQYF. As DNA, the CDR3 is TGTGCCAGCAGCTTCGGACAGGGGTACGAGCAGTACTTC.

The rearrangement uses TRBV27 and TRBJ2-5; maybe TRBD2 (6 bases). The DNA end favors TRBJ2-7, so the J call may be wrong. The CDR3 is made up of 14 amino acids. Germline CDR1 MNHEY, CDR2 SMNVEV (reference sequence). The chain's CDR3 is CASSLASVSYEQYF. The CDR3 DNA reads TGTGCCAGCAGTTTGGCTAGCGTTTCCTACGAGCAGTACTTC.

The chain carries TRBV5-5 and TRBJ1-1; TRBD1 might be the D (6 bases). The CDR3 runs to 14 residues. V was cut by 0 bases and J by 5 bases, with 11 bases left in between. Per germline, CDR1 SGHKS and CDR2 YYEKEE (reference sequence). Here the CDR3 DNA reads TGTGCCAGCAGCTTGGAGGGGAGGGGGACTGAAGCTTTCTTT. Translated: CASSLEGRGTEAFF. Together with reference TRBV5-5 and TRBJ1-1, the CDR3 gives the full variable domain: DAGVTQSPTHLIKTRGQQVTLRCSPISGHKSVSWYQQVLGQGPQFIFQYYEKEERGRGNFPDRFSARQFPNYSSELNVNALLLGDSALYLCASSLEGRGTEAFFGQGTRLTVV.

V usage is TRBV5-1 and J usage is TRBJ2-5; possible D gene TRBD2, 6 bases. The CDR3 extends over 15 amino acids. CDR1 SGHRS and CDR2 YFSETQ come from the germline V gene. V lost 2 bases and J lost 1, with 12 bases in between. CDR3: CASSLGGAFQETQYF. In DNA form, the CDR3 reads TGCGCCAGCAGCTTAGGCGGGGCTTTCCAAGAGACCCAGTACTTC. The whole variable domain, filled in from reference TRBV5-1 and TRBJ2-5, reads KAGVTQTPRYLIKTRGQQVTLSCSPISGHRSVSWYQQTPGQGLQFLFEYFSETQRNKGNFPGRFSGRQFSNSRSEMNVSTLELGDSALYLCASSLGGAFQETQYFGPGTRLLVL.

The chain uses TRBV5-1 and TRBJ2-2; a weak D match, TRBD1 (5 bases). Between the trimmed V and J ends, which lost 4 bases and 3 bases, there was a span of 16 bases. The CDR3 spans 16 residues. The germline V gene has CDR1 SGHRS and CDR2 YFSETQ. The CDR3 protein is CASSPLGRVDTGELFF. The CDR3, as DNA: TGCGCCAGCAGCCCACTGGGGCGCGTGGACACCGGGGAGCTGTTTTTT. Complete variable domain (other parts from reference TRBV5-1 and TRBJ2-2): KAGVTQTPRYLIKTRGQQVTLSCSPISGHRSVSWYQQTPGQGLQFLFEYFSETQRNKGNFPGRFSGRQFSNSRSEMNVSTLELGDSALYLCASSPLGRVDTGELFFGEGSRLTVL.

The chain joins TRBV7-4 to TRBJ2-1; D gene unclear. The germline CDR1 and CDR2 sequences are SGHVT and SQSDAQ. The CDR3 runs 11 residues. Trimming stripped 3 bases from V and 9 bases from J, with 6 bases between. CDR3 bases: TGTGCCAGCAGCTTGCCCGGTGAGCAGTTCTTC. It specifies CASSLPGEQFF.

In this sample, this clone turned up once. The chain is built from TRBV28 and TRBJ2-4; the D gene is possibly TRBD2 (6 bases). CDR3 length: 18 amino acids. Germline CDR1 MDHEN, CDR2 SYDVKM. V was clipped by 7 bases and J by 1 base, with 23 bases between them. In DNA, the CDR3 is TGTGCCAGCATTCTGCCCACGACGGGGGAATTGGCCAAAAACATTCAGTACTTC. Protein sequence: CASILPTTGELAKNIQYF.

By frequency in the sample, this clone is large. The chain is built from TRBV5-6 and TRBJ1-2; D ambiguous. Trimming left V 0 bases short and J 8 bases short, with 14 bases between. Germline V gene data show CDR1 as SGHDT and CDR2 as YYEEEE. The CDR3 covers 14 residues. The CDR3 sequence: CASSLAGEVGGYTF. In DNA, the CDR3 is TGTGCCAGCAGCTTGGCCGGGGAGGTTGGGGGCTACACCTTC.

The rearrangement uses TRBV5-1 and TRBJ1-5, with 7 bases identical to TRBD1. CDR3 length: 17 amino acids. Unmatched junction bases numbered 13, after V lost 4 bases and J lost 3 bases. Per the germline V gene, CDR1 is SGHRS and CDR2 is YFSETQ. The CDR3 spells CASSPDPTGSTNQPQHF. For the CDR3, the DNA is TGCGCCAGCAGCCCAGACCCGACAGGGAGTACCAATCAGCCCCAGCATTTT. The full variable domain, with the rest looked up from reference TRBV5-1 and TRBJ1-5, is KAGVTQTPRYLIKTRGQQVTLSCSPISGHRSVSWYQQTPGQGLQFLFEYFSETQRNKGNFPGRFSGRQFSNSRSEMNVSTLELGDSALYLCASSPDPTGSTNQPQHFGDGTRLSIL.

V usage is TRBV5-1 and J usage is TRBJ2-2; TRBD1 agrees at 9 bases. Germline lookup yields CDR1 SGHRS and CDR2 YFSETQ. This CDR3 comprises 14 residues. Losses at the gene ends were 2 bases for V and 5 bases for J; bases not matched to a gene: 1. The CDR3 DNA follows: TGCGCCAGCAGCTTACAGGGGGCTACCGGGGAGCTGTTTTTT. Translated: CASSLQGATGELFF.

The rearrangement joins TRBV19 to TRBJ2-7; 10 bases are a match to TRBD1. CDR1 LNHDA and CDR2 SQIVND come from the germline V gene (reference sequence). V was clipped by 5 bases and J by 4 bases; unmatched bases: 17. The CDR3 has 18 residues. The CDR3: CASSARDRGRDSRYEQYF. The CDR3 nucleotides read TGTGCCAGTAGTGCCCGGGACAGGGGTAGAGACTCACGATACGAGCAGTACTTC.

The gene calls are TRBV28 and TRBJ1-4; maybe TRBD1 (5 bases). This CDR3 contains 14 residues. In germline, CDR1 is MDHEN, CDR2 SYDVKM. Trimming removed 4 bases at V and 0 bases at J, with 6 bases between. The CDR3 sequence: CASSSGSTNEKLFF. CDR3 coding DNA: TGTGCCAGCAGTTCAGGGTCAACTAATGAAAAACTGTTTTTT.

V usage is TRBV18 and J usage is TRBJ1-2; 8 bases match TRBD1. The CDR3 runs to 17 residues. CDR1 is KGHSH, CDR2 LQKENI, per germline. Trimming cost V 3 bases and J 4 bases; bases outside gene matches: 13. CDR3: CASSPGQGGGGIYGYTF. The CDR3, as DNA: TGTGCCAGCTCACCTGGACAGGGCGGTGGCGGCATCTATGGCTACACCTTC.

The CDR3 here is CASSPGLTGFEQFF. The CDR3 region has the DNA TGTGCCAGCAGTCCGGGACTAACTGGATTTGAGCAGTTCTTC. The V and J genes are TRBV27 and TRBJ2-1; 7 bases match TRBD2. The CDR3 contains 14 residues. V was clipped by 5 bases and J by 9 bases; unmatched bases: 10. Germline V gene lookup returns CDR1 MNHEY and CDR2 SMNVEV (reference sequence).

The chain joins TRBV21-1 to TRBJ1-2. TRBV21-1 constitutes a pseudogene. The CDR3 has 16 residues. The CDR3 sequence: CASSKDVREPRAGYTF. The CDR3 bases are TGTGCCAGCAGCAAAGATGTTCGGGAACCCCGTGCTGGCTACACCTTC.

The gene calls are TRBV5-1 and TRBJ2-7; D uncertain. The CDR3 covers 18 residues. V was pared by 1 base and J by 5 bases, with 25 bases between. Germline V gives CDR1 SGHRS, CDR2 YFSETQ. This CDR3 reads CASSLKTPGQLVRDEQYF. The DNA of the CDR3 is TGCGCCAGCAGCTTGAAGACGCCAGGTCAATTGGTGCGCGACGAGCAGTACTTC.

This clone occurred once. The rearrangement uses TRBV5-1 and TRBJ2-2; the match to TRBD2 covers 9 bases. The J segment lost 3 bases and the V segment lost 5 bases, leaving 23 bases of the junction unmatched. The germline V gene encodes CDR1 SGHRS and CDR2 YFSETQ. The CDR3 is 21 amino acids. DNA of the CDR3: TGCGCCAGCAGGACTAGCGGTTCGATAACGGTCTATGGGAACCACACCGGGGAGCTGTTTTTT. Amino acids: CASRTSGSITVYGNHTGELFF.

This chain links TRBV14 with TRBJ2-7; the match to TRBD2 covers 11 bases. CDR3 length: 15 residues. The V gene's germline CDR1 is SGHDN and CDR2 FVKESK. With 4 bases clipped from V and 1 base from J, the junction kept 3 bases outside the gene matches. The CDR3 DNA follows: TGTGCCAGCAGCCCCACTAGCGGGGGTTCCTACGAGCAGTACTTC. Translated, it gives CASSPTSGGSYEQYF.

V and J are TRBV4-3 and TRBJ2-3; D may be TRBD1 (6 bases). Germline V gives CDR1 LGHNA, CDR2 YSLEER. The CDR3 contains 13 residues. Deletions cut 6 bases from V and 11 bases from J, with 18 bases between. As DNA, the CDR3 is TGCGCCAGCAGTGGGCATCCCCTAGGGGGGCAGTATTTT. Its translation is CASSGHPLGGQYF.

V is TRBV5-5 and J is TRBJ2-1, with D perhaps matching TRBD1 (6 bases). The CDR3 consists of 15 residues. With 3 bases removed from V and 0 bases from J, the gap between germline ends came to 10 bases. In germline, CDR1 is SGHKS, CDR2 YYEKEE (reference sequence). In DNA, the CDR3 is TGTGCCAGCAGCTCGGACAGATTCTCCTACAATGAGCAGTTCTTC. Amino acid sequence: CASSSDRFSYNEQFF.

This clone has more than one count but fewer than ten. The chain recombines TRBV18 with TRBJ2-1, with D maybe TRBD2 (6 bases). Germline V gene data show CDR1 as KGHSH and CDR2 as LQKENI. Trimming pared 3 bases from V and 5 bases from J, leaving 20 bases between. This CDR3 is built from 17 residues. Here the CDR3 reads CASSPTQRSGLNNEQFF. The CDR3 nucleotides are TGTGCCAGCTCACCTACACAGCGGAGTGGACTAAACAATGAGCAGTTCTTC.